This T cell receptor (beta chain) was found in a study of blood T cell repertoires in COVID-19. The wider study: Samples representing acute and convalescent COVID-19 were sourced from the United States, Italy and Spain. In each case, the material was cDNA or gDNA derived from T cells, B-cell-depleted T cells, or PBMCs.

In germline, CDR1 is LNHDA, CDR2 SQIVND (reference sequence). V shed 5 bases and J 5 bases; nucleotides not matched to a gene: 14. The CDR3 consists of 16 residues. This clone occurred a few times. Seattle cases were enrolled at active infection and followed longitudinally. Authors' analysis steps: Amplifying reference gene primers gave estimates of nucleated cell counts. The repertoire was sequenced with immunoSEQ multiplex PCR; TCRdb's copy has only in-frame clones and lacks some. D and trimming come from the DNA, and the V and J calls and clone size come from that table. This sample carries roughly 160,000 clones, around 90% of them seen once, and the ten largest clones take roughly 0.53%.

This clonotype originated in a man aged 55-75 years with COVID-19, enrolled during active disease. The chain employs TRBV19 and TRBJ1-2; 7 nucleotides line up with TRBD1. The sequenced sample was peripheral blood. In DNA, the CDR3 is TGTGCCAGTAGTCCCCGGTTCGACAGGGACCTATATGGCTACACCTTC. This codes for CASSPRFDRDLYGYTF. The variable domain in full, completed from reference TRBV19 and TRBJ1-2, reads DGGITQSPKYLFRKEGQNVTLSCEQNLNHDAMYWYRQDPGQGLRLIYYSQIVNDFQKGDIAEGYSVSREKKESFPLTVTSAQKNPTAFYLCASSPRFDRDLYGYTFGSGTRLTVV.